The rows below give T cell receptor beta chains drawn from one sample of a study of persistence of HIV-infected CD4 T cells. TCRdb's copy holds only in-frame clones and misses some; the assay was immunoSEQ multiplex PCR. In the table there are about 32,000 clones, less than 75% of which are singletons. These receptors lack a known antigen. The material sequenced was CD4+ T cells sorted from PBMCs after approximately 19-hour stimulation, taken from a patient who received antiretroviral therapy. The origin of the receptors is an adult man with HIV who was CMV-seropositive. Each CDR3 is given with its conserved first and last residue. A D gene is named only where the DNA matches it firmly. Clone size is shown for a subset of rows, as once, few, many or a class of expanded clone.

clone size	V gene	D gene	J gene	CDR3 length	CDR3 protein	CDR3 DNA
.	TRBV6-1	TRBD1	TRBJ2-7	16	CASSGIPGQGGVEQYF	TGTGCCAGCAGTGGAATTCCGGGACAGGGAGGCGTCGAGCAGTACTTC
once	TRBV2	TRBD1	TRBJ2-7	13	CASGTGSSYEQYF	TGTGCCAGCGGGACAGGGAGCTCCTACGAGCAGTACTTC
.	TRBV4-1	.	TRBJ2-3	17	CASSQSQAGPSTDTQYF	TGCGCCAGCAGCCAAAGCCAGGCGGGGCCTAGCACAGATACGCAGTATTTT
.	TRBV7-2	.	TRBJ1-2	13	CASSLEGGRRYTF	TGTGCCAGCAGCTTAGAGGGGGGCCGTCGCTACACCTTC
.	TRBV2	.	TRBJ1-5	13	CASSGQSYQPQHF	TGTGCCAGCAGTGGACAGTCCTATCAGCCCCAGCATTTT
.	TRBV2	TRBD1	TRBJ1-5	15	CASRYQGAANQPQHF	TGTGCCAGCAGGTACCAGGGGGCGGCGAATCAGCCCCAGCATTTT
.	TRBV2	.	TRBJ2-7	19	CASSEALGHSERGSYEQYF	TGTGCCAGCAGTGAAGCGCTGGGACACTCAGAAAGGGGCTCCTACGAGCAGTACTTC
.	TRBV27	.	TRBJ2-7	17	CASSFSPGAGGSYEQYF	TGTGCCAGCAGTTTCTCCCCAGGGGCAGGGGGGTCCTACGAGCAGTACTTC
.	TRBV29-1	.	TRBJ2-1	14	CSLGGAGGRNEQFF	TGCAGCTTGGGAGGGGCAGGGGGTAGGAATGAGCAGTTCTTC
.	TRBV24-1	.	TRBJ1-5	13	CATSGHGNQPQHF	TGTGCCACCTCCGGCCATGGCAATCAGCCCCAGCATTTT
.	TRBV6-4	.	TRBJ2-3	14	CASSDGTLTDTQYF	TGTGCCAGCAGTGACGGGACCCTCACAGATACGCAGTATTTT
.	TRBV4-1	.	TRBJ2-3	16	CASSQQQGPPRDTQYF	TGCGCCAGCAGCCAGCAACAGGGCCCACCTCGGGATACGCAGTATTTT
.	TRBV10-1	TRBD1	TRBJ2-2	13	CASRGQGPGELFF	TGCGCCAGCAGGGGACAGGGACCCGGGGAGCTGTTTTTT
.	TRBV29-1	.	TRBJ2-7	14	CSVRGGLDTYEQYF	TGCAGCGTTCGGGGAGGACTTGATACCTACGAGCAGTACTTC
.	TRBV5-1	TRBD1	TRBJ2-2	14	CASSLGQGVGELFF	TGCGCCAGCAGCTTGGGACAGGGCGTCGGGGAGCTGTTTTTT
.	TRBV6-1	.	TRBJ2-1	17	CASSEPGLSRIDNEQFF	TGTGCCAGCAGTGAACCCGGACTAAGCCGGATTGACAATGAGCAGTTCTTC
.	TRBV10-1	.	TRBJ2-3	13	CASRLGPTDTQYF	TGCGCCAGCAGACTCGGCCCCACAGATACGCAGTATTTT
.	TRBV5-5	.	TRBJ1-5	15	CASSLALVRVQPQHF	TGTGCCAGCAGCTTGGCACTAGTTAGGGTTCAGCCCCAGCATTTT
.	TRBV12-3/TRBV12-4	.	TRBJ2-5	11	CASSSSETQYF	TGTGCCAGCAGTTCTTCCGAGACCCAGTACTTC
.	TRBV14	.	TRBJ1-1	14	CASSKTSENTEAFF	TGTGCCAGCAGCAAAACGTCAGAGAACACTGAAGCTTTCTTT
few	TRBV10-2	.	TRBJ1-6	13	CASSEAQGSPLHF	TGCGCCAGCAGTGAGGCGCAGGGGTCACCCCTCCACTTT
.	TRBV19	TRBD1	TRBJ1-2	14	CASSIGGGSYGYTF	TGTGCCAGTAGTATAGGAGGGGGCAGCTATGGCTACACCTTC
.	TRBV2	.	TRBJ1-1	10	CASRTEKAFF	TGTGCCAGCAGAACCGAGAAAGCTTTCTTT
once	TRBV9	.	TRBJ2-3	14	CASSPRTGTDTQYF	TGTGCCAGCAGCCCACGGACGGGCACAGATACGCAGTATTTT
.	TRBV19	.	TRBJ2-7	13	CASSIKDSYEQYF	TGTGCCAGTAGTATTAAGGACAGCTACGAGCAGTACTTC
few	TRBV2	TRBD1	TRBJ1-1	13	CASRAEGASEAFF	TGTGCCAGCCGTGCGGAGGGGGCCAGTGAAGCTTTCTTT
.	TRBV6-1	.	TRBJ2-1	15	CASSDGTAGGDEQFF	TGTGCCAGCAGTGATGGAACGGCCGGGGGCGATGAGCAGTTCTTC
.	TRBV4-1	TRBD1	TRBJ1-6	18	CASSLQGATSSYNSPLHF	TGCGCCAGCAGCCTACAGGGGGCAACAAGCTCCTATAATTCACCCCTCCACTTT
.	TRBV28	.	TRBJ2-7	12	CATLTGNYEQYF	TGTGCCACCCTCACAGGGAACTACGAGCAGTACTTC
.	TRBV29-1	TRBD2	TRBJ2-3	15	CSGLPLAGRGDTQYF	TGCAGCGGTCTCCCTCTAGCGGGTCGAGGGGATACGCAGTATTTT
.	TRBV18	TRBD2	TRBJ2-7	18	CASSPPRTRASGTYEQYF	TGTGCCAGCTCACCACCCAGGACGAGGGCTAGCGGTACCTACGAGCAGTACTTC
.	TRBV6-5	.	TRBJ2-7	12	CASRPQGYEQYF	TGTGCCAGCAGGCCACAGGGCTACGAGCAGTACTTC
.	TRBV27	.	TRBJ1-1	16	CASRWSPFLPNTEAFF	TGTGCCAGCAGGTGGTCCCCCTTCTTACCGAACACTGAAGCTTTCTTT
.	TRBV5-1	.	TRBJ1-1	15	CASSLERPRYTEAFF	TGCGCCAGCAGCTTGGAGCGTCCCCGGTACACTGAAGCTTTCTTT
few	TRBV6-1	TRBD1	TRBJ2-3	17	CASSELIGTGGSDTQYF	TGTGCCAGCAGTGAGCTCATCGGGACAGGGGGATCAGATACGCAGTATTTT
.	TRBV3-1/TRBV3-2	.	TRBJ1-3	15	CASSQGFGSGNTIYF	TGTGCCAGCAGCCAGGGGTTCGGCTCTGGAAACACCATATATTTT
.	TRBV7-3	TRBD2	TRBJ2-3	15	CASSLGLAEADTQYF	TGTGCCAGCAGCTTAGGACTAGCGGAAGCAGATACGCAGTATTTT
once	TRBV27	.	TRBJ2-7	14	CAPFGGLEFYEQYF	TGTGCCCCGTTTGGGGGCCTCGAGTTTTACGAGCAGTACTTC
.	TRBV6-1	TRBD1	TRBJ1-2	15	CASSEGRTGNYGYTF	TGTGCCAGCAGTGAAGGTCGGACAGGGAACTATGGCTACACCTTC
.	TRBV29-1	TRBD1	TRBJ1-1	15	CSVQPGQGLNTEAFF	TGCAGCGTTCAACCGGGACAGGGGTTGAACACTGAAGCTTTCTTT
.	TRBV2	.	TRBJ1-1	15	CASRGRLGRNTEAFF	TGTGCCAGCAGGGGGCGTCTGGGGCGGAACACTGAAGCTTTCTTT
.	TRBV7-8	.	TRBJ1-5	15	CASSLIGGVGQPQHF	TGTGCCAGCAGCTTAATCGGGGGGGTAGGACAGCCCCAGCATTTT
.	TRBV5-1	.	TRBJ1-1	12	CASSLQGRKAFF	TGCGCCAGCAGCCTTCAAGGTCGGAAAGCTTTCTTT
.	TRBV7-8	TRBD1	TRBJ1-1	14	CASSSGTANTEAFF	TGTGCCAGCAGCTCCGGGACAGCGAACACTGAAGCTTTCTTT
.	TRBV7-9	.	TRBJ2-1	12	CASSLSRNEQFF	TGTGCCAGCAGCTTATCCCGGAATGAGCAGTTCTTC
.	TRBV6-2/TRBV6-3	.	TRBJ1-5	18	CASSYYRARTISNQPQHF	TGTGCCAGCAGTTACTACAGGGCACGAACCATTAGCAATCAGCCCCAGCATTTT
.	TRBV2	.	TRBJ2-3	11	CASMREDTQYF	TGTGCCAGCATGAGGGAAGATACGCAGTATTTT
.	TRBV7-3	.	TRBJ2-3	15	CASSSGLGNTDTQYF	TGTGCCAGCAGTTCGGGACTGGGCAATACAGATACGCAGTATTTT
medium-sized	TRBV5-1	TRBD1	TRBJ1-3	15	CASSSQGGSGNTIYF	TGCGCCAGCAGCTCCCAGGGGGGATCTGGAAACACCATATATTTT
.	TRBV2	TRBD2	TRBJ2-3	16	CASSELGAGSTDTQYF	TGTGCCAGCAGTGAACTCGGAGCGGGGAGCACAGATACGCAGTATTTT
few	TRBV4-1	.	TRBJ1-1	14	CASREGHLNTEAFF	TGCGCCAGCAGGGAGGGACACCTGAACACTGAAGCTTTCTTT
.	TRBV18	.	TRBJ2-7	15	CASSPSAGSPYEQYF	TGTGCCAGCTCACCATCTGCGGGGTCCCCCTACGAGCAGTACTTC
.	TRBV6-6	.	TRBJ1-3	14	CATLRGGEANTIYF	TGTGCCACTCTTCGGGGGGGGGAGGCAAACACCATATATTTT
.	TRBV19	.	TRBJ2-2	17	CASSDTPDSPNTGELFF	TGTGCCAGTAGCGATACTCCAGACAGCCCGAACACCGGGGAGCTGTTTTTT
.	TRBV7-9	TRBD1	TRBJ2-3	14	CASSSTGRTDTQYF	TGTGCCAGCAGCTCGACAGGGCGCACAGATACGCAGTATTTT
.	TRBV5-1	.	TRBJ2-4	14	CASSLKESKNIQYF	TGCGCCAGCAGCTTGAAGGAGTCCAAAAACATTCAGTACTTC
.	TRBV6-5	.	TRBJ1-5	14	CASSRLGGNQPQHF	TGTGCCAGCAGCCGACTCGGGGGCAATCAGCCCCAGCATTTT